These 32 T cell receptor beta chains were sequenced from one sample in a study of blood T cell repertoires in COVID-19 (dated by TCRdb to the early 2020s). The library was built by means of the immunoSEQ multiplex PCR assay. As stored in TCRdb, this immuneACCESS dataset retains in-frame rearrangements with V and J assigned. A fraction of the clones does not appear; measured against another copy, unresolved V genes explain less than half of the discrepancy, and the remainder lacks a known reason. The sample table records 230,000 or so clones; more than 80% of these occur just once. The top ten constitute 6.5% to 9.5% of the sample. Sequencing was carried out using peripheral blood. The source is a woman older than 75 with COVID-19, enrolled during active disease.

The rearrangement links TRBV11-2 to TRBJ2-7, with 11 bases lining up with TRBD2. The V gene's germline CDR1 is SGHAT and CDR2 FQNNGV. The V and J ends lost 3 bases and 2 bases, in that order; junction bases with no gene match: 3. CDR3 size: 15 residues. The CDR3 loop reads CASSFIAGGPYEQYF. In DNA form, the CDR3 reads TGTGCCAGCAGCTTTATAGCGGGAGGGCCCTACGAGCAGTACTTC.

This clone has a handful of counts. The V gene is TRBV18, the J gene TRBJ1-1; D call uncertain. The CDR3 covers 12 residues. Trimming left V 8 bases short and J 2 bases short, with 9 bases between. CDR1 KGHSH and CDR2 LQKENI come from the germline V gene. CDR3 region: CASAGGNTEAFF. CDR3 nucleotide sequence: TGTGCCAGCGCAGGAGGAAACACTGAAGCTTTCTTT.

The chain recombines TRBV4-1 with TRBJ1-3, with D possibly TRBD1 on 5 matching bases. Germline CDR1 MGHRA, CDR2 YSYEKL. Trimming took 0 bases from V and 0 from J, leaving 15 bases between them. This CDR3 has 18 amino acids. The CDR3 sequence: CASSQDLLRGSSGNTIYF. In DNA, the CDR3 is TGCGCCAGCAGCCAAGATCTTCTACGGGGGAGCTCTGGAAACACCATATATTTT.

The chain carries TRBV6-2 or TRBV6-3 and TRBJ2-7, with D possibly being TRBD2 (6 bases). The germline V gene encodes CDR1 MNHEY and CDR2 SVGEGT. Trimming shortened V by 2 bases and J by 6 bases, and 26 bases separated the two germline ends. The CDR3 contains 18 residues. DNA of the CDR3: TGTGCCAGCAGTTACCCAATCGGGAGAAGCGCCCGGGAAGGCGAGCAGTACTTC. Its protein is CASSYPIGRSAREGEQYF.

The CDR3 DNA is TGTGCCAGCAGCCTACGGGGGACCACTGAAGCTTTCTTT. Translated, it gives CASSLRGTTEAFF. This sequence joins TRBV9 and TRBJ1-1; weak D call: TRBD1 (5 bases). Trimming removed 4 bases at V and 4 bases at J, with 11 bases between. The CDR3 totals 13 residues. Germline V lookup: CDR1 SGDLS, CDR2 YYNGEE.

The chain is built from TRBV9 and TRBJ1-6; D gene unclear. Trimming cost V 0 bases and J 7 bases, with 8 bases left between them. In germline, CDR1 is SGDLS, CDR2 YYNGEE. The length of the CDR3 is 14 residues. CDR3 bases: TGTGCCAGCAGCGTAGATTGGAGCAATTCACCCCTCCACTTT. Translated, it gives CASSVDWSNSPLHF.

The V and J genes are TRBV19 and TRBJ2-3, with 7 bases aligning to TRBD2. With V trimmed by 10 bases and J by 2 bases, 6 bases remained unmatched. Germline V gives CDR1 LNHDA, CDR2 SQIVND (reference sequence). CDR3 length: 13 residues. CDR3: CATLGGITDTQYF. The CDR3 DNA is TGTGCCACCCTCGGGGGGATCACAGATACGCAGTATTTT.

The chain carries TRBV10-1 and TRBJ1-2, with 9 positions matching TRBD1. The germline V gene has CDR1 WNHNN and CDR2 SYGVQD (reference sequence). The CDR3 covers 16 residues. The trim removed 0 bases at V and 8 bases at J, leaving 10 bases unmatched. The CDR3 DNA follows: TGCGCCAGCAGTGAGTCTTTGGACAGGGGTCTTCTGGGCTACACCTTC. Its translation is CASSESLDRGLLGYTF.

This clone was observed a few times. CDR3 protein: CASSFVHPTGTGPQHF. The DNA for the CDR3 is TGTGCCAGCAGTTTTGTTCATCCGACAGGGACCGGTCCCCAGCATTTT. The chain links TRBV27 to TRBJ1-5; TRBD1 aligns across 7 bases. CDR1 is MNHEY, CDR2 SMNVEV, per germline (reference sequence). V lost 3 bases, J lost 10 bases, and 15 bases stayed unmatched. CDR3 length: 16 amino acids.

The chain uses TRBV30 and TRBJ1-1; D unresolved. CDR3 length equals 13 residues. V was trimmed by 0 bases and J by 4 bases, leaving 9 bases between them. Germline CDR1 GTSNPN, CDR2 SVGIG (reference sequence). The CDR3 loop is CAWSVLTSTEAFF. The CDR3 nucleotides read TGTGCCTGGAGTGTACTGACTTCCACTGAAGCTTTCTTT.

This chain joins TRBV28 and TRBJ1-1; possibly TRBD1 for D (6 bases). From germline, CDR1 is MDHEN and CDR2 SYDVKM. V lost 5 bases to trimming and J lost 4 bases, with 17 bases between them. The CDR3 sequence is 15 residues long. CDR3 sequence reads: CASSLPSRGGTEAFF. DNA of the CDR3: TGTGCCAGCAGTCTCCCAAGTAGGGGGGGCACTGAAGCTTTCTTT.

The gene calls are TRBV4-1 and TRBJ2-1; 8 nucleotides match TRBD2. The CDR3 totals 19 residues. J gave up 0 bases and V 1 base, and 11 bases lay outside the gene matches. Germline lookup yields CDR1 MGHRA and CDR2 YSYEKL. This CDR3 is CASSQGSSGYRSSYNEQFF. CDR3 coding DNA: TGCGCCAGCAGCCAAGGGTCTAGCGGGTACCGGAGCTCCTACAATGAGCAGTTCTTC.

The V call is TRBV5-1, the J call TRBJ2-1; 7 bases agree with TRBD2. Unmatched junction bases numbered 10, after V lost 2 bases and J lost 8 bases. From germline, CDR1 is SGHRS and CDR2 YFSETQ. The CDR3 contains 15 residues. The CDR3 loop reads CASSFGGRAGDEQFF. In DNA form, the CDR3 reads TGCGCCAGCAGCTTTGGTGGGAGGGCCGGAGATGAGCAGTTCTTC.

The rearrangement joins TRBV11-1 to TRBJ2-7; 10 bases match TRBD2. The CDR3 totals 15 residues. The V gene end was trimmed by 5 bases and the J gene end by 2 bases; junction bases not matched to a gene: 6. CDR1 SGHAT and CDR2 FQDESV come from the germline V gene (reference sequence). CDR3 DNA sequence: TGTGCCAGCAGCCGAACTCTAGCGGGAGCCTACGAGCAGTACTTC. Its protein is CASSRTLAGAYEQYF.

The genes are TRBV19 and TRBJ2-1, with TRBD2 matching 12 bases. The length of the CDR3 is 15 residues. Trimming at V came to 5 bases and at J to 8 bases, leaving 7 bases not matched to a gene. In germline, CDR1 is LNHDA, CDR2 SQIVND (reference sequence). The CDR3 region is CASSVLAGGPHEQFF. The CDR3 nucleotides read TGTGCCAGTAGTGTCCTAGCGGGGGGGCCGCATGAGCAGTTCTTC.

Regarding this clone: The same CDR3 also results from other DNA sequences found in this sample. The V gene is TRBV6-5, the J gene TRBJ2-7; 8 bases map to TRBD2. The CDR3 covers 15 residues. V trimming: 6 bases; J trimming: 4 bases; junction bases outside the gene matches: 11. Germline-derived CDR1 and CDR2 are MNHEY and SVGAGI. CDR3: CASSSLAGGSYEQYF. CDR3 DNA: TGTGCCAGCAGCTCTCTTGCGGGAGGCTCTTACGAGCAGTACTTC.

The chain combines TRBV3-1 (or the pseudogene TRBV3-2) with TRBJ1-1; possible D gene TRBD1, 5 bases. The V and J ends lost 1 base and 0 bases respectively, with 12 bases between them. The CDR3 is made up of 16 amino acids. Germline V gene data show CDR1 as LGHDT and CDR2 as YNNKEL (reference sequence). CDR3 sequence (DNA): TGTGCCAGCAGCCAAGTTCCGGGACTAATGAACACTGAAGCTTTCTTT. Its protein is CASSQVPGLMNTEAFF.

The CDR3 region is CASSQIPGGVLTEAFF. DNA for the CDR3: TGTGCCAGCAGCCAAATCCCAGGGGGCGTACTCACTGAAGCTTTCTTT. The V and J genes are TRBV4-2 and TRBJ1-1; TRBD1 matches at 8 bases. V was clipped by 2 bases and J by 4 bases; unmatched bases: 9. Germline loops: CDR1 LGHNA, CDR2 YNFKEQ. The CDR3 is 16 amino acids.

The chain is built from TRBV5-4 and TRBJ2-5; perhaps TRBD2 as D (5 bases). Germline-derived CDR1 and CDR2 are SGHNT and YYREEE (reference sequence). The CDR3 covers 15 residues. The germline V and J ends were trimmed by 4 bases and 2 bases, with 15 bases remaining between them. The CDR3 region has the DNA TGTGCCAGCAGCCGAGCGGAAACTTCACAAGAGACCCAGTACTTC. This encodes CASSRAETSQETQYF.

The gene calls are TRBV4-1 and TRBJ2-3, with a possible D match to TRBD1 (5 bases). Per the germline V gene, CDR1 is MGHRA and CDR2 is YSYEKL. Trimming removed 4 bases at V and 5 bases at J, with 10 bases between. This CDR3 is 13 amino acids long. CDR3 nucleotide sequence: TGCGCCAGCAGCCGGGGCCTCAGAGATACGCAGTATTTT. This sequence encodes CASSRGLRDTQYF.

V is TRBV2 and J is TRBJ1-6; 9 nucleotides match TRBD1. The CDR3 has 14 residues. CDR1 and CDR2 from the germline V gene are SNHLY and FYNNEI. V shed 4 bases, J shed 9 bases, and the junction held 4 bases outside the gene matches. CDR3 sequence (DNA): TGTGCCAGCAGTGGGACAGGGGACTCTTCACCCCTCCACTTT. The encoded protein is CASSGTGDSSPLHF.

The CDR3 sequence: CASSERAGRRPYEQYF. For the CDR3, the DNA is TGTGCCAGCAGTGAAAGGGCGGGACGACGACCGTACGAGCAGTACTTC. The chain carries TRBV2 and TRBJ2-7, with a possible D match to TRBD2 (6 bases). V was trimmed by 2 bases and J by 4 bases, leaving 18 bases between them. The CDR3 extends over 16 amino acids. In germline, CDR1 is SNHLY, CDR2 FYNNEI.

The CDR3, as DNA: TGTGTACTTGCGGGGCAAGCGGATACGCAGTATTTT. It yields the protein CVLAGQADTQYF. The rearrangement joins TRBV2 to TRBJ2-3, with D perhaps matching TRBD2 (6 bases). Germline values: CDR1 SNHLY, CDR2 FYNNEI. The CDR3 has 12 residues.

CDR3 DNA sequence: TGTGCCAGCAGCTTAGCCAGGGATAACCCCCAGCATTTT. Its protein product is CASSLARDNPQHF. This rearrangement joins TRBV7-8 to TRBJ1-5, with D possibly TRBD1 on 5 matching bases. This CDR3 is 13 amino acids long. Trimming took off 0 bases at V and 10 bases at J, with 10 bases between the two ends. Germline CDR1 and CDR2: SGHVS and FQNEAQ.

The CDR3 protein is CASSPDSYSYEQYF. CDR3 coding DNA: TGTGCCAGCTCACCAGACAGTTACTCCTACGAGCAGTACTTC. This chain connects TRBV18 to TRBJ2-7, with D perhaps TRBD1 (5 bases). Trimming left V 2 bases short and J 0 bases short, with 8 bases between. The CDR3 totals 14 residues. Germline lookup yields CDR1 KGHSH and CDR2 LQKENI.

The DNA for the CDR3 is TGTGCCAGCAGTTACGGGGGACAGGGAAACGAGCAGTACTTC. Translating gives CASSYGGQGNEQYF. This chain uses TRBV6-5 with TRBJ2-7; 9 bases are a match to TRBD1. From germline, CDR1 is MNHEY and CDR2 SVGAGI. CDR3 length equals 14 residues. V gave up 2 bases and J gave up 5 bases; unmatched junction bases: 4.

This clone was counted ten times or more. This chain joins TRBV3-1 (or the pseudogene TRBV3-2) and TRBJ1-2; D unclear. Germline V gene lookup returns CDR1 LGHDT and CDR2 YNNKEL (reference sequence). Trimming removed 4 bases at V and 4 bases at J, with 16 bases between. The CDR3 covers 15 residues. The CDR3 protein is CASSRGGFYGYGYTF. The CDR3 DNA reads TGTGCCAGCAGCCGGGGAGGTTTTTACGGCTATGGCTACACCTTC.

This chain uses TRBV3-1 (or the pseudogene TRBV3-2) with TRBJ2-3; 7 bases line up with TRBD1. Germline lookup yields CDR1 LGHDT and CDR2 YNNKEL (reference sequence). The CDR3 consists of 16 residues. The J segment lost 5 bases and the V segment lost 4 bases, leaving 12 bases of the junction unmatched. CDR3 residues: CASSPSGTARIDTQYF. CDR3 in DNA: TGTGCCAGCAGCCCTTCGGGGACAGCCAGGATAGATACGCAGTATTTT.

The CDR3 loop reads CASSSGAGATEAFF. Here the CDR3 DNA reads TGTGCCAGCAGCTCAGGCGCCGGCGCCACTGAAGCTTTCTTT. The rearrangement joins TRBV11-2 to TRBJ1-1; D gene uncertain. Trimming shortened V by 4 bases and J by 4 bases, and 13 bases separated the two germline ends. CDR3 length: 14 amino acids. The V gene's germline CDR1 is SGHAT and CDR2 FQNNGV.

Remarks on this clone: The same CDR3 is also encoded by other DNA sequences in this sample. The rearrangement joins TRBV12-3 or TRBV12-4 to TRBJ1-6; a weak D match, TRBD1 (5 bases). CDR3 length: 13 amino acids. Trimming removed 4 bases from V and 7 bases from J, with 8 bases in between. CDR3 region: CASSSQGNSPLHF. CDR3 DNA: TGTGCCAGCAGTTCCCAGGGAAATTCACCCCTCCACTTT.

V is TRBV19 and J is TRBJ2-7; unclear D gene. CDR1 LNHDA and CDR2 SQIVND come from the germline V gene (reference sequence). Trimming pared 0 bases from V and 0 bases from J, leaving 6 bases between. The length of the CDR3 is 14 residues. CDR3 DNA sequence: TGTGCCAGTAGTATAGATAGGAGCTCCTACGAGCAGTACTTC. Protein: CASSIDRSSYEQYF.

The V gene is TRBV7-9, the J gene TRBJ1-5; unclear D gene. The ends were cut back, 5 bases at V and 7 bases at J, with 15 bases in the middle. Germline V gene lookup returns CDR1 SEHNR and CDR2 FQNEAQ (reference sequence). CDR3 length equals 14 residues. The DNA of the CDR3 is TGTGCCAGCAGCCCCGGATCGGGTGGCCAGCCCCAGCATTTT. Translating it yields CASSPGSGGQPQHF. Together with reference TRBV7-9 and TRBJ1-5, the CDR3 gives the full variable domain: DTGVSQNPRHKITKRGQNVTFRCDPISEHNRLYWYRQTLGQGPEFLTYFQNEAQLEKSRLLSDRFSAERPKGSFSTLEIQRTEQGDSAMYLCASSPGSGGQPQHFGDGTRLSIL.